The rows below give T cell receptor beta chains drawn from one sample of a study of neurological immune-mediated disorders. TCRdb passed the 5' RACE reads through MiXCR, listing each CDR3 protein once. The sample holds tens of thousands of distinct CDR3 sequences, over 4.5% seen once. Sequences were obtained from PBMCs. The receptors were sampled from a woman aged 55-69 years with multiple sclerosis. The CDR3 runs from the conserved cysteine through the conserved F or W. Fields, in order: V gene, clone size, D gene, J gene, CDR3 DNA, CDR3 protein. The D gene is left open where the match is weak. The size entry is marked missing in some rows and otherwise reads once, few, many or a size class.

>TRBV25-1|many|-|TRBJ2-6
TGTGCCAGCGGGACCCAATCTGGGGCCAACGTCCTGACTTTC
CASGTQSGANVLTF
>TRBV15|many|TRBD2|TRBJ2-3
TGTGCCACCAGCACTAGCGGGGGTTCAGATACGCAGTATTTT
CATSTSGGSDTQYF
>TRBV30|many|TRBD2|TRBJ2-5
TGTGCCGGGGGACTACCTCTCTGGGAGACCCAGTACTTC
CAGGLPLWETQYF
>TRBV20-1|many|-|TRBJ2-7
TGCAGTGCTAGAATTCCGCGGGGCTACGAGCAGTACTTC
CSARIPRGYEQYF
>TRBV24-1|many|TRBD1|TRBJ1-2
TGTGCCACCAGTGATTTGCCTGACAGGGATGGCGGCTACACCTTC
CATSDLPDRDGGYTF
>TRBV14|few|TRBD2|TRBJ2-2
TGTGCCAGCAGCCGTCGACTAGCGGGGGGCACCGGGGAGCTGTTTTTT
CASSRRLAGGTGELFF
>TRBV5-1|many|-|TRBJ1-2
TGCGCCAGCAGCTTGGTTCCCGGAACAGCGGGGAACTATGGCTACACCTTC
CASSLVPGTAGNYGYTF
>TRBV20-1|many|TRBD1|TRBJ1-3
TGCAGTGCTTGCGGGGACAGGGGGCTAGGAAACACCATATATTTT
CSACGDRGLGNTIYF
>TRBV7-6|many|-|TRBJ1-5
TGTGCCAGCAGCTTAGGTGGAGGATTTAGCAATCAGCCCCAGCATTTT
CASSLGGGFSNQPQHF
>TRBV20-1|many|TRBD1|TRBJ2-7
TGCAGTGCTAGCGGGAAACAGGGGCGCTACGAGCAGTACTTC
CSASGKQGRYEQYF
>TRBV12-3/TRBV12-4|many|TRBD1|TRBJ1-2
TGTGCCAGCAGGAAGACAGGGGGCCCCCCTGCCGGCTACACCTTC
CASRKTGGPPAGYTF
>TRBV7-9|many|-|TRBJ1-6
TGTGCCAGCAGCCTGGCAGAGACGTATAATTCACCCCTCCACTTT
CASSLAETYNSPLHF
>TRBV19|many|-|TRBJ2-5
TGTGCCAGTAGTATAGATCCTGGAGGACGAGAGACCCAGTACTTC
CASSIDPGGRETQYF
>TRBV5-1|many|-|TRBJ2-3
TGCGCCAGCAGCTGGACAGACACAGATACGCAGTATTTT
CASSWTDTDTQYF
>TRBV7-9|-|-|TRBJ2-2
TGTGCCGTCCGACCAGGAGAGTTTGGGGAGCTGTTTTTT
CAVRPGEFGELFF
>TRBV6-6|few|-|TRBJ1-5
TGTGCCAGCAGTCCACTCGGGTTGGGCAATCAGCCCCAGCATTTT
CASSPLGLGNQPQHF
>TRBV7-8|many|-|TRBJ1-1
TGTGCCAGCAGCTTAAATGGGTTGAGGGGGATCACTGAAGCTTTCTTT
CASSLNGLRGITEAFF
>TRBV29-1|many|TRBD1|TRBJ2-7
TGCAGCGTAGCACAGGGGAATATCGGCTACGAGCAGTACTTC
CSVAQGNIGYEQYF
>TRBV5-6|many|-|TRBJ1-4
TGTGCCAGCAGCCCGGCTGGGCGGCCAGAGAAACTGTTTTTT
CASSPAGRPEKLFF
>TRBV7-9|many|-|TRBJ2-1
TGTGCCAGCAGCTTAGCAGGTTTGGGTTACTCCTACAATGAGCAGTTCTTC
CASSLAGLGYSYNEQFF
>TRBV6-5|many|-|TRBJ2-7
TGTGCCAGCAGTTACGTGGGGGGAAAAACCTACGAGCAGTACTTC
CASSYVGGKTYEQYF
>TRBV5-1|many|TRBD2|TRBJ2-1
TGCGCCAGCAGCTTGGCGACTAGCGGGGGTCTAAATGAGCAGTTCTTC
CASSLATSGGLNEQFF
>TRBV3-1|many|TRBD1|TRBJ2-3
TGTGCCAGCAGCCCCCGGACAGGGAATCGCACAGATACGCAGTATTTT
CASSPRTGNRTDTQYF
>TRBV15|many|-|TRBJ2-1
TGTGCCACCTCCCAAGGGTGGAATCCCAATGAGCAGTTCTTC
CATSQGWNPNEQFF
>TRBV12-3/TRBV12-4|many|-|TRBJ2-1
TGTGCCAGCAGTTTACGGAGGAATGAGCAGTTCTTC
CASSLRRNEQFF
>TRBV20-1|many|-|TRBJ1-1
TGCAGTGCCCAGCGGGATTTGAGCACTGAAGCTTTCTTT
CSAQRDLSTEAFF
>TRBV5-1|many|TRBD2|TRBJ2-7
TGCGCCAGCACTCGCGGCGGGGGGGCCGCCTACGAGCAGTACTTC
CASTRGGGAAYEQYF
>TRBV5-1|many|-|TRBJ2-2
TGCGCCAGCAGGCGAACAGGGTTGGCCGGGGAGCTGTTTTTT
CASRRTGLAGELFF
>TRBV12-3/TRBV12-4|many|TRBD1|TRBJ2-2
TGTGCCAGCAGTTATGGGGCAGGGACAGGGATCACCGGGGAGCTGTTTTTT
CASSYGAGTGITGELFF
>TRBV5-6|-|-|TRBJ1-5
TGTGCCAGCAGCTTGCTAGAAAACAATCAGCCCCAGCATTTT
CASSLLENNQPQHF
>TRBV29-1|many|-|TRBJ1-1
TGCAGCGTCCCGCGGGGGGCCGCTGAAGCTTTCTTT
CSVPRGAAEAFF
>TRBV7-9|many|TRBD2|TRBJ2-1
TGTGCCAGCAGCCCGGGGACTAGCCGGAACAATGAGCAGTTCTTC
CASSPGTSRNNEQFF
>TRBV9|many|TRBD1|TRBJ2-1
TGTGCCAGCAGCGTAGGCCCCAAGACAGGGTCATCCTACAATGAGCAGTTCTTC
CASSVGPKTGSSYNEQFF
>TRBV27|many|-|TRBJ1-1
TGTGCCAGCAGTTTCCCAGGGGCGAACACTGAAGCTTTCTTT
CASSFPGANTEAFF
>TRBV5-1|few|TRBD1|TRBJ1-5
TGCGCCAGCAGCCCCCAGGGGGGGATCAGTTCCCAGCATTTT
CASSPQGGISSQHF
>TRBV12-3/TRBV12-4|many|TRBD2|TRBJ2-7
TGTGCCAGCAGTTATAGCGGGGGAAACCCGGGCGAGCAGTACTTC
CASSYSGGNPGEQYF
>TRBV15|many|-|TRBJ2-7
TGTGCCACCAGCAGAGACACAGGCTACGAGCAGTACTTC
CATSRDTGYEQYF
>TRBV7-2|few|TRBD1|TRBJ1-5
TGTGCCAGCAGCTTCTACGGGACAGATAGCAATCAGCCCCAGCATTTT
CASSFYGTDSNQPQHF